This T cell receptor (beta chain) emerged from a study of T cell changes during pregnancy in multiple sclerosis (dated by TCRdb to between 2018 and 2021). Regarding the research as a whole: In women with multiple sclerosis, the researchers looked at how the T cell repertoire shifted as pregnancy progressed.

The library was built by means of the immunoSEQ multiplex PCR assay. TCRdb re-hosts the immuneACCESS table, in-frame sequences only. Its copies lack some clones; in the studies checked, an unresolved V gene accounts for under half of them, and the cause for the rest is not known. This sample comprises just under 60,000 clones, more than 85% of them detected only once. About 0.93% of the sample is taken by the ten largest. Trimming removed 5 bases from V and 6 bases from J; the gene matches leave 7 bases unexplained. Looking up the germline V gene yields CDR1 MNHEY and CDR2 SVGAGI. The CDR3 contains 14 residues, cysteine and phenylalanine counted. Solely the CDR3 DNA is kept, with 42 bases framed from the first base. Worth noting for this clone: Its binding antigen is unknown. The sample holds no much larger clone one base away, and base qualities are not on file.

This TCR was recovered from a female donor with multiple sclerosis, enrolled in a pregnancy study. Sequencing was performed on peripheral blood, taken in the first trimester of pregnancy. The chain joins TRBV6-5 to TRBJ2-1, with 7 bases matching TRBD1. The CDR3 protein sequence reads: CASSAGTAVNEQFF. The DNA sequence is as follows: TGTGCCAGCAGTGCCGGGACAGCGGTCAATGAGCAGTTCTTC.